Each of the 31 T cell receptor beta chains below was sequenced from the same sample in a study of T cells in Graves' hyperthyroidism and ophthalmopathy. Amplification yielded TCR beta CDR3 regions, with RNA transcripts as the source. Using the HTBI primer set, a first-round RT-PCR was run on the TCR CDR3. TCRdb redid the calling of the multiplex PCR reads with MiXCR, one entry per CDR3 protein. The sample lists 450,000 to 600,000 distinct CDR3 sequences, 20% seen once, with about 50% in the top ten. Material: blood. These receptors all come from a man aged 35 to 55 with Graves' ophthalmopathy.

This clonotype was seen more than once but under ten times. The chain links TRBV6-5 to TRBJ1-6; D is possibly TRBD1 (5 bases). CDR1 and CDR2 from the germline V gene are MNHEY and SVGAGI. Deletions cut 0 bases from V and 8 bases from J, with 11 bases between. The CDR3 spans 15 residues. CDR3 nucleotide sequence: TGTGCCAGCAGTTACTCGTGGGGGAGGGATTCACCCCTCCACTTT. It translates to CASSYSWGRDSPLHF.

The sample holds a few counts of this clonotype. The chain combines TRBV5-1 with TRBJ1-1; D is uncertain. This CDR3 is 15 amino acids long. Germline-derived CDR1 and CDR2 are SGHRS and YFSETQ. Between the trimmed V and J ends, which lost 0 bases and 2 bases, there was a span of 11 bases. CDR3 nucleotide sequence: TGCGCCAGCAGCTTGGCCCCCAGATATAACACTGAAGCTTTCTTT. It is translated as CASSLAPRYNTEAFF.

The gene calls are TRBV2 and TRBJ2-2; 9 bases agree with TRBD2. The CDR3 consists of 17 residues. The V and J ends lost 1 base and 4 bases, in that order; junction bases with no gene match: 7. Germline-derived CDR1 and CDR2 are SNHLY and FYNNEI. The CDR3 loop is CASSEGAGGPGTGELFF. In DNA, the CDR3 is TGTGCCAGCAGTGAAGGGGCGGGGGGGCCCGGCACCGGGGAGCTGTTTTTT.

This clonotype was seen a handful of times. The gene calls are TRBV20-1 and TRBJ2-4; weak D call: TRBD2 (6 bases). V lost 2 bases to trimming and J lost 0 bases, with 14 bases between them. Germline loops: CDR1 DFQATT, CDR2 SNEGSKA (reference sequence). The CDR3 contains 16 residues. Here the CDR3 DNA reads TGCAGTGCTAGACCACGAGGGGAGGTAGCCAAAAACATTCAGTACTTC. It codes for CSARPRGEVAKNIQYF.

In this sample, this clonotype turned up many times. This sequence joins TRBV11-2 and TRBJ2-7, with D unclear. This CDR3 region has 13 residues. Looked up from germline, CDR1 is SGHAT and CDR2 is FQNNGV. Trimming took off 4 bases at V and 4 bases at J, with 11 bases between the two ends. The CDR3 DNA is TGTGCCAGCAGCTGGGGTAGTTTGTACGAGCAGTACTTC. Translating it yields CASSWGSLYEQYF.

This clonotype was seen more than once but under ten times. This chain uses TRBV7-2 with TRBJ2-3; D unresolved. This CDR3 comprises 17 residues. Germline V gives CDR1 SGHTA, CDR2 FQGNSA. Trimming shortened V by 5 bases and J by 0 bases, and 18 bases separated the two germline ends. CDR3 coding DNA: TGTGCCAGCAGCCGCCGGGCTCCCCTCTCAAGCACAGATACGCAGTATTTT. Amino acid sequence: CASSRRAPLSSTDTQYF.

This rearrangement joins TRBV4-3 to TRBJ1-2; no clear D gene. The CDR3 is made up of 16 amino acids. The V and J ends lost 0 bases and 5 bases respectively, with 16 bases between them. CDR1 and CDR2 (germline): LGHNA, YSLEER. The DNA for the CDR3 is TGCGCCAGCAGCCAAGAACTGCCCGACACCCGATATGGCTACACCTTC. It codes for CASSQELPDTRYGYTF.

V usage is TRBV20-1 and J usage is TRBJ2-2; 8 bases match TRBD2. The J segment lost 7 bases and the V segment lost 6 bases, leaving 10 bases of the junction unmatched. Germline-derived CDR1 and CDR2 are DFQATT and SNEGSKA (reference sequence). CDR3 length equals 14 residues. CDR3 sequence reads: CSASGTSRHGELFF. The CDR3, as DNA: TGCAGTGCGTCGGGGACTAGTCGTCACGGGGAGCTGTTTTTT.

This clonotype was observed a handful of times. V gene TRBV6-1 combines with J gene TRBJ1-2, with D possibly being TRBD1 (6 bases). CDR3 length: 16 amino acids. Germline CDR1 is MNHNS and CDR2 is SASEGT. The ends were cut back, 2 bases at V and 4 bases at J, with 17 bases in the middle. The CDR3 sequence is CASSELRKQGFYGYTF. In nucleotides, the CDR3 is TGTGCCAGCAGTGAACTTAGGAAACAGGGATTCTATGGCTACACCTTC.

This clonotype was counted many times. The genes are TRBV5-1 and TRBJ2-7, with 7 positions matching TRBD1. CDR1 and CDR2 from the germline V gene are SGHRS and YFSETQ. The ends lost 4 bases at V and 6 bases at J; junction bases unmatched: 10. The CDR3 has 14 amino acids. This CDR3 is CASSVTGSVGEQYF. In nucleotides, the CDR3 is TGCGCCAGCAGCGTGACAGGGTCAGTAGGCGAGCAGTACTTC. Full variable domain (outside the CDR3, taken from reference TRBV5-1 and TRBJ2-7): KAGVTQTPRYLIKTRGQQVTLSCSPISGHRSVSWYQQTPGQGLQFLFEYFSETQRNKGNFPGRFSGRQFSNSRSEMNVSTLELGDSALYLCASSVTGSVGEQYFGPGTRLTVT.

This clonotype was seen repeatedly, ten times or more. The CDR3 DNA sequence: TGTGCCAGCAGTTACTCGACGGGGTGGGCGAACACTGAAGCTTTCTTT. Residues: CASSYSTGWANTEAFF. The rearrangement uses TRBV6-5 and TRBJ1-1; no definite D call. Trimming took 0 bases from V and 1 from J, leaving 12 bases between them. Germline assignment: CDR1 MNHEY and CDR2 SVGAGI. This CDR3 has 16 residues.

This clonotype turned up a few times. V is TRBV6-1 and J is TRBJ2-3, with D unresolved. The germline V gene has CDR1 MNHNS and CDR2 SASEGT. Trimming removed 7 bases at V and 2 bases at J, with 10 bases between. This CDR3 is 13 amino acids long. CDR3 nucleotides: TGTGCCAGCAAGGGTGTAGACACAGATACGCAGTATTTT. This sequence encodes CASKGVDTDTQYF.

The rearrangement joins TRBV12-3 or TRBV12-4 to TRBJ1-2; D is undetermined. The CDR3 is made up of 15 amino acids. Trimming removed 3 bases from V and 3 bases from J, with 14 bases in between. The DNA of the CDR3 is TGTGCCAGCAGTTTGAACAGACCTTCTGACTATGGCTACACCTTC. Translated: CASSLNRPSDYGYTF.

The sample holds many counts of this clonotype. The chain recombines TRBV5-5 with TRBJ1-1, with 9 bases that match TRBD1. The CDR3 has 14 residues. The junction had 6 bases not matched to a gene; V was cut back by 4 bases and J by 5 bases. Looked up from germline, CDR1 is SGHKS and CDR2 is YYEKEE (reference sequence). CDR3 sequence reads: CASSRRQGGTEAFF. Written as DNA, the CDR3 is TGTGCCAGCAGCCGTAGACAGGGGGGGACTGAAGCTTTCTTT.

The chain combines TRBV11-1 with TRBJ1-4; a possible D gene is TRBD1 (6 bases). This CDR3 is built from 14 residues. Looked up from germline, CDR1 is SGHAT and CDR2 is FQDESV (reference sequence). The V and J ends lost 2 bases and 7 bases respectively, with 11 bases between them. The CDR3 nucleotides are TGTGCCAGCAGCTTACTACAGGGAAGTGAAAAACTGTTTTTT. Its protein product is CASSLLQGSEKLFF.

The chain is built from TRBV4-1 and TRBJ2-3, with D uncertain. Germline loops: CDR1 MGHRA, CDR2 YSYEKL. V shed 4 bases and J shed 11 bases, with 16 bases lying between them. The CDR3 is 13 residues long. The CDR3 DNA is TGCGCCAGCAGCCCCGGAGACGGATTGAAGCAGTATTTT. Translated: CASSPGDGLKQYF.

This clonotype was counted only a few times. The genes are TRBV20-1 and TRBJ2-2; D could derive from TRBD1 or TRBD2 (6 bases each). Per the germline V gene, CDR1 is DFQATT and CDR2 is SNEGSKA (reference sequence). Trimming cost V 0 bases and J 3 bases, with 14 bases left between them. The CDR3 is 16 residues long. The CDR3 spells CSARETGAPDTGELFF. In DNA, the CDR3 is TGCAGTGCTAGAGAAACGGGGGCCCCAGACACCGGGGAGCTGTTTTTT.

This clonotype occurred many times. J is TRBJ1-4 and V is TRBV18; D is unresolved. Trimming removed 1 base from V and 7 bases from J, with 13 bases in between. The germline V gene encodes CDR1 KGHSH and CDR2 LQKENI. The CDR3 length is 15 residues. CDR3 nucleotide sequence: TGTGCCAGCTCACCACAAGATAGGGTTGGTGAAAAACTGTTTTTT. Translating gives CASSPQDRVGEKLFF.

This clonotype showed up just a few times. V usage is TRBV20-1 and J usage is TRBJ2-3, with D unclear. This CDR3 contains 14 residues. The V gene's germline CDR1 is DFQATT and CDR2 SNEGSKA (reference sequence). Between the trimmed V and J ends, which lost 2 bases and 0 bases, there was a span of 9 bases. The chain's CDR3 is CSARYGTSTDTQYF. The CDR3 nucleotides are TGCAGTGCTAGATACGGCACTAGCACAGATACGCAGTATTTT.

The table lists this clonotype with a count of one. This chain's CDR3 is CASSQEDGGTFANTGELFF. CDR3 bases: TGCGCCAGCAGCCAAGAGGACGGGGGGACATTCGCGAACACCGGGGAGCTGTTTTTT. J is TRBJ2-2 and V is TRBV4-1; tentatively, D is TRBD2 (7 bases). Trimming shortened V by 0 bases and J by 0 bases, and 17 bases separated the two germline ends. Germline CDR1 MGHRA, CDR2 YSYEKL. The CDR3 is 19 residues long.

There are many counts of this clonotype. This chain connects TRBV20-1 to TRBJ2-7; tentatively, D is TRBD1 or TRBD2 (6 bases each). Germline CDR1 is DFQATT and CDR2 is SNEGSKA (reference sequence). Trimming pared 1 base from V and 6 bases from J, leaving 25 bases between. CDR3 length: 17 amino acids. CDR3 residues: CSARARQGRTTSGEQYF. CDR3 nucleotides: TGCAGTGCTAGAGCCCGCCAGGGGAGGACTACTAGTGGCGAGCAGTACTTC.

The chain employs TRBV14 and TRBJ1-2, with D hard to call. Germline lookup yields CDR1 SGHDN and CDR2 FVKESK. Trimming removed 0 bases from V and 8 bases from J, with 10 bases in between. There are 13 residues in the CDR3. The CDR3 sequence: CASSQDGIEGYTF. CDR3 nucleotide sequence: TGTGCCAGCAGCCAAGACGGGATAGAAGGCTACACCTTC.

The V gene is TRBV5-1, the J gene TRBJ1-3; no reliable D call. CDR3 length: 16 residues. Germline V gene data show CDR1 as SGHRS and CDR2 as YFSETQ. Trimming cost V 4 bases and J 5 bases, with 19 bases left between them. Here the CDR3 DNA reads TGCGCCAGCAGCACCACGTCGGGAATAAGGAGAAACACCATATATTTT. It specifies CASSTTSGIRRNTIYF.

The V and J genes are TRBV6-1 and TRBJ2-7; 7 bases map to TRBD2. The CDR3 consists of 14 residues. The germline gives CDR1 MNHNS, CDR2 SASEGT. V shed 8 bases, J shed 3 bases, and the junction held 10 bases outside the gene matches. The CDR3 sequence is CASRSTSGGYEQYF. For the CDR3, the DNA is TGTGCCAGCCGGAGCACTTCGGGAGGCTACGAGCAGTACTTC.

This clonotype has more than one count but fewer than ten. This chain connects TRBV20-1 to TRBJ2-7; 12 bases line up with TRBD2. In germline, CDR1 is DFQATT, CDR2 SNEGSKA (reference sequence). V shed 0 bases, J shed 5 bases, and the junction held 8 bases outside the gene matches. The CDR3 loop spans 16 amino acids. The CDR3 sequence is CSARDFGLAGSHEQYF. The CDR3 DNA reads as TGCAGTGCTAGAGATTTTGGACTAGCGGGATCCCACGAGCAGTACTTC.

The chain has TRBV3-1 and TRBJ1-1, with 9 bases identical to TRBD1. The CDR3 has 19 residues. CDR1 is LGHDT and CDR2 is YNNKEL in the germline V gene (reference sequence). After removal of 1 base from V and 4 bases from J, the junction contained 16 bases not matched to a gene. CDR3 amino acids: CASSQVCSETGGFSTEAFF. The DNA for the CDR3 is TGTGCCAGCAGCCAAGTCTGTTCCGAGACAGGGGGGTTCAGCACTGAAGCTTTCTTT.

This clonotype was seen more than once but under ten times. This chain joins TRBV4-2 and TRBJ2-2, with TRBD2 identical over 8 bases. V shed 0 bases, J shed 4 bases, and the junction held 4 bases outside the gene matches. This CDR3 comprises 16 residues. Germline V gene sequence: CDR1 LGHNA, CDR2 YNFKEQ. CDR3 residues: CASSQEVGRATGELFF. CDR3 DNA sequence: TGTGCCAGCAGCCAAGAGGTCGGGAGGGCCACCGGGGAGCTGTTTTTT.

The chain is built from TRBV30 and TRBJ1-1; weak D call: TRBD1 (5 bases). V lost 2 bases to trimming and J lost 4 bases, with 14 bases between them. Germline V gene sequence: CDR1 GTSNPN, CDR2 SVGIG (reference sequence). The CDR3 consists of 14 residues. The CDR3 sequence: CAWSSIVGTTEAFF. The CDR3 DNA sequence: TGTGCCTGGAGTTCAATCGTGGGGACCACTGAAGCTTTCTTT. The full variable domain, with the rest looked up from reference TRBV30 and TRBJ1-1, is SQTIHQWPATLVQPVGSPLSLECTVEGTSNPNLYWYRQAAGRGLQLLFYSVGIGQISSEVPQNLSASRPQDRQFILSSKKLLLSDSGFYLCAWSSIVGTTEAFFGQGTRLTVV.

The V gene is TRBV9, the J gene TRBJ2-3, with D tentatively TRBD2 (5 bases). CDR1 SGDLS and CDR2 YYNGEE come from the germline V gene. V lost 0 bases to trimming and J lost 2 bases, with 7 bases between them. The CDR3 spans 14 residues. For the CDR3, the DNA is TGTGCCAGCAGCGTAGTGACTAACACAGATACGCAGTATTTT. Its translation: CASSVVTNTDTQYF.

This clonotype was detected only a few times. The J gene is TRBJ2-1, the V gene TRBV7-8; 13 positions match TRBD2. CDR3 length: 17 residues. Germline-derived CDR1 and CDR2 are SGHVS and FQNEAQ. V lost 4 bases and J lost 15; bases outside the gene matches: 18. The CDR3 here is CASSSLSQLAGGPGAFF. CDR3 coding DNA: TGTGCCAGCAGCTCCCTGAGCCAACTAGCGGGGGGGCCGGGGGCGTTCTTC. The full variable domain, rest sourced from reference TRBV7-8 and TRBJ2-1, is GAGVSQSPRYKVAKRGQDVALRCDPISGHVSLFWYQQALGQGPEFLTYFQNEAQLDKSGLPSDRFFAERPEGSVSTLKIQRTQQEDSAVYLCASSSLSQLAGGPGAFFGPGTRLTVL.

This clonotype occurred many times. The V and J genes are TRBV7-2 and TRBJ2-1, with 12 bases fitting TRBD2. The junction had 6 bases not matched to a gene; V was cut back by 5 bases and J by 4 bases. CDR1 is SGHTA and CDR2 is FQGNSA in the germline V gene. The CDR3 runs to 16 residues. CDR3 protein: CASSPLTSGRYNEQFF. CDR3 DNA sequence: TGTGCCAGCAGCCCCCTTACTAGCGGGAGGTACAATGAGCAGTTCTTC.